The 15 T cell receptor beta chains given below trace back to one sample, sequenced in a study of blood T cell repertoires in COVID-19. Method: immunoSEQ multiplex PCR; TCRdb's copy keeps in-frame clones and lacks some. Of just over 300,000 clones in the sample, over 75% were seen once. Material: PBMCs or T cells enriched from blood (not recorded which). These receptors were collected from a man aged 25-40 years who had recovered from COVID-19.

Written as DNA, the CDR3 is TGCGCCAGCAGCTTACGGGGGGTGGGCACAGATACGCAGTATTTT. It translates to CASSLRGVGTDTQYF. The rearrangement joins TRBV5-1 to TRBJ2-3, with 7 positions matching TRBD2. The trim removed 2 bases at V and 1 base at J, leaving 4 bases unmatched. The CDR3 runs to 15 residues. Looked up from germline, CDR1 is SGHRS and CDR2 is YFSETQ. Full variable domain (remainder filled in from reference TRBV5-1 and TRBJ2-3): KAGVTQTPRYLIKTRGQQVTLSCSPISGHRSVSWYQQTPGQGLQFLFEYFSETQRNKGNFPGRFSGRQFSNSRSEMNVSTLELGDSALYLCASSLRGVGTDTQYFGPGTRLTVL.

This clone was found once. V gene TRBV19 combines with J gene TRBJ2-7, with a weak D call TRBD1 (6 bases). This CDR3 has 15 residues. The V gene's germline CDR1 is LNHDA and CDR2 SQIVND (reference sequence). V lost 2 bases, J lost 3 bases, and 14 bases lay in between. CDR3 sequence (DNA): TGTGCCAGTAGTATAAATTCGCCAGGGGACTACGAGCAGTACTTC. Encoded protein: CASSINSPGDYEQYF.

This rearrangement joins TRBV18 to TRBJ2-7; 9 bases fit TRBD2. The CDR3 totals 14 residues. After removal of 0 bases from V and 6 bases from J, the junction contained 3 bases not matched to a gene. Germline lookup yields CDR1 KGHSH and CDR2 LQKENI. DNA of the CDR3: TGTGCCAGCTCACCACCTAGCGGGAGTCTCGAGCAGTACTTC. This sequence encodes CASSPPSGSLEQYF.

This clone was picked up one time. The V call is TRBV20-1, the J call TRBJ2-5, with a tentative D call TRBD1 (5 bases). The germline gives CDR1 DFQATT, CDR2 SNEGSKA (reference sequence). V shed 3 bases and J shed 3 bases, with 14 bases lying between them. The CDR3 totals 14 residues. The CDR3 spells CSASLGVREETQYF. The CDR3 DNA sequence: TGCAGTGCTAGTTTAGGGGTTCGGGAAGAGACCCAGTACTTC.

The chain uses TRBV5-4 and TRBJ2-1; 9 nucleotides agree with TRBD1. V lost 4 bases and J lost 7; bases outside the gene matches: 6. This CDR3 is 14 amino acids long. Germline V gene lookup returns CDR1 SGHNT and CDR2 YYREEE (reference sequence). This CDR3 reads CASSPNRGLNEQFF. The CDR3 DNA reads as TGTGCCAGCAGCCCGAACAGGGGGCTTAATGAGCAGTTCTTC.

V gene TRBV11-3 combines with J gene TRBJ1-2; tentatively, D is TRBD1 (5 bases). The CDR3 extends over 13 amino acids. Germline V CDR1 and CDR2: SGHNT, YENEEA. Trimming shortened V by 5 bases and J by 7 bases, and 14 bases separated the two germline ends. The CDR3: CASSPGSALGYTF. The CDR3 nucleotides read TGTGCCAGCAGCCCAGGGTCAGCTCTTGGCTACACCTTC.

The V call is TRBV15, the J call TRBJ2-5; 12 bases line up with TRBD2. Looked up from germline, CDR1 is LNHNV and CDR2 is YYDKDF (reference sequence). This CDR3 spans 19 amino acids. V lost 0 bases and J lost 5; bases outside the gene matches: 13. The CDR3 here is CATSRDPRLAGVMGETQYF. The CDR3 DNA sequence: TGTGCCACCAGCAGAGATCCCCGACTAGCGGGAGTGATGGGGGAGACCCAGTACTTC.

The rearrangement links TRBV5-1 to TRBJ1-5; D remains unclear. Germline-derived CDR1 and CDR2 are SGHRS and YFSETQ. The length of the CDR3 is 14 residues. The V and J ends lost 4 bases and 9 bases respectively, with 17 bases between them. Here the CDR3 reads CASSEAQSGGPQHF. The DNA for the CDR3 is TGCGCCAGCAGCGAAGCCCAGTCCGGAGGGCCCCAGCATTTT.

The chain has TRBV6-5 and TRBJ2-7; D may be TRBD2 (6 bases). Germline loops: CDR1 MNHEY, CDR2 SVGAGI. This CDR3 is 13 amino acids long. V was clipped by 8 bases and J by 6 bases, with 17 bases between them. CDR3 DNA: TGTGCCAGCGCGCCCGGGGGTCGGCTCGAGCAGTACTTC. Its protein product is CASAPGGRLEQYF.

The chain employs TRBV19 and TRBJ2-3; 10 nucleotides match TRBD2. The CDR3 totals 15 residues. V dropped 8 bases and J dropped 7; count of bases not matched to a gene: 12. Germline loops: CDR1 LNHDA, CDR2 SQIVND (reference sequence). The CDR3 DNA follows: TGTGCCAGTCATAATAGCGGGGGGACGACATATACGCAGTATTTT. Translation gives CASHNSGGTTYTQYF.

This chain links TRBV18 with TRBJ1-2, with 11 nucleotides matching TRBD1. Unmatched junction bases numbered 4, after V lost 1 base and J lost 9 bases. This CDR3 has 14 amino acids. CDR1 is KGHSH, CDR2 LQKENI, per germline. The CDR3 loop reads CASSPQGTGGSYTF. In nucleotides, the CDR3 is TGTGCCAGCTCACCACAGGGGACAGGGGGAAGCTACACCTTC.

The CDR3, as DNA: TGTGCCAGTAGTACAAAACAGGGCTTCGGAAATCAGCCCCAGCATTTT. The encoded protein is CASSTKQGFGNQPQHF. The chain uses TRBV19 and TRBJ1-5, with D tentatively TRBD1 (6 bases). Germline lookup yields CDR1 LNHDA and CDR2 SQIVND (reference sequence). CDR3 length: 16 residues. The V end lost 4 bases, the J end lost 4 bases, and 17 bases lay between the germline ends.

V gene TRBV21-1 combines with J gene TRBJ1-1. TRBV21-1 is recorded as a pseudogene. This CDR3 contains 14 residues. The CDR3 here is CASSKDDPGTEAFF. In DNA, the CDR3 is TGTGCCAGCAGCAAAGACGACCCGGGGACTGAAGCTTTCTTT.

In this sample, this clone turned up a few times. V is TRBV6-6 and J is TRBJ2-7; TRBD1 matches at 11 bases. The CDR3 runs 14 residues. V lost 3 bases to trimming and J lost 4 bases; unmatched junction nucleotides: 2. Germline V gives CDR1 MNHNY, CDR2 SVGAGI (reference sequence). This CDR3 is CASSYGTGGYEQYF. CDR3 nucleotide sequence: TGTGCCAGCAGTTATGGGACAGGGGGATACGAGCAGTACTTC.

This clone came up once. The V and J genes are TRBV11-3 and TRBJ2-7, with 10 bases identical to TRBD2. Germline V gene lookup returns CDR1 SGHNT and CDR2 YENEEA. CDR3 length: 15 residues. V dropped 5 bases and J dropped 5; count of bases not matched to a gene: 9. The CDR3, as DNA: TGTGCCAGCAGCCCGAGAGCGGGAGGGCCCCACGAGCAGTACTTC. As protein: CASSPRAGGPHEQYF.